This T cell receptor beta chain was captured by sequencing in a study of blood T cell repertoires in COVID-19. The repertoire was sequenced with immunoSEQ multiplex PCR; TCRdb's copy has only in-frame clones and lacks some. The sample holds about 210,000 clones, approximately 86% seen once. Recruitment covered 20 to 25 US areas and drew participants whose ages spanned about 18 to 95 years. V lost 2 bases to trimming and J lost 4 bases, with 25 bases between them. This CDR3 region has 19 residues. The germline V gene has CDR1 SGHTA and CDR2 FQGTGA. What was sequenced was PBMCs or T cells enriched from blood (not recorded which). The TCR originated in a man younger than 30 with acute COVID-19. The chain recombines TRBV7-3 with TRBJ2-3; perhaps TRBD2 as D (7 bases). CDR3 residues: CASSLQGGRGGVSSDTQYF. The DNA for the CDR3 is TGTGCCAGCAGCTTACAGGGCGGGAGAGGGGGTGTTTCATCAGATACGCAGTATTTT.